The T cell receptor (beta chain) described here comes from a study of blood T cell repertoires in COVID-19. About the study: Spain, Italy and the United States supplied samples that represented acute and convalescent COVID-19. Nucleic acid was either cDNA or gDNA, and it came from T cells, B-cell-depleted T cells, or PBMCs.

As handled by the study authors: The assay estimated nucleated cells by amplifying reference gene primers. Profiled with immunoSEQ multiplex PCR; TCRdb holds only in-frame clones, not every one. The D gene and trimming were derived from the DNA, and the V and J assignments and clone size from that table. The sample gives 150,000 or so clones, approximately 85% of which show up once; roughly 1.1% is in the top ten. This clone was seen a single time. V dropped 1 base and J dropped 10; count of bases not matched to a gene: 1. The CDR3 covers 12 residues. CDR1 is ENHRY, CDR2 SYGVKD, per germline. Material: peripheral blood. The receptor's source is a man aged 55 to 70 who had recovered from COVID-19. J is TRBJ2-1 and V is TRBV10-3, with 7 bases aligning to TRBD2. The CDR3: CAISELRGEQFF. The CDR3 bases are TGTGCCATCAGTGAGTTGCGGGGGGAGCAGTTCTTC.